The rows below give T cell receptor beta chains drawn from one sample of a study of cytomegalovirus exposure and HLA in healthy donors. Repertoires were generated with immunoSEQ multiplex PCR, while TCRdb's copy carries only in-frame clones and drops some. The table lists hundreds of thousands of clones, 70% to 90% of them singletons. Material for sequencing was PBMCs. These receptors were taken from a woman aged 18-29 years in good health and CMV-seronegative. The conserved cysteine and the conserved F or W are not part of the CDR3 here. Not all rows give a size; the values are once, few, many and, for expanded clones, a class.

clone size	V gene	J gene	CDR3 protein
.	TRBV20-1	TRBJ1-1	SARRQIEAF
.	TRBV15	TRBJ1-5	ATSADRDQPQH
once	TRBV6-1	TRBJ1-5	ASSDRGQGQPQH
few	TRBV4-1	TRBJ1-1	ASSQGTVRVQAF
.	TRBV4-1	TRBJ2-1	ASRPGQGNYNEQF
.	TRBV7-2	TRBJ2-5	ASSLRATGVWETQY
.	TRBV19	TRBJ2-1	ASSIVGIEQF
.	TRBV30	TRBJ2-4	AWSVRGGDRRRGAIQY
few	TRBV2	TRBJ2-1	ASSENRDFYNEQF
.	TRBV5-4	TRBJ2-7	ASSGGTSGAYEQY
.	TRBV2	TRBJ1-4	ASLSGVLLNEKLF
.	TRBV10-3	TRBJ2-3	AIRPGTGFSHTDTQY
.	TRBV6-4	TRBJ2-1	ASSDSSGDYNEQF
once	TRBV27	TRBJ1-1	ASNKQGQVPEAF
.	TRBV9	TRBJ2-5	ASSVLDFQETQY
.	TRBV14	TRBJ2-1	ASSQGTGRYNEQF
.	TRBV9	TRBJ2-2	ASQGARSGELF
once	TRBV6-5	TRBJ1-2	ASSYRPAGYYGYT
once	TRBV6-7	TRBJ2-2	ASSYLPGQGNTGELF
.	TRBV19	TRBJ1-2	VTPDRDYGYT
once	TRBV30	TRBJ2-5	AWSSYRRTQY
.	TRBV6-1	TRBJ1-1	ASSGQVKNTEAF
once	TRBV5-1	TRBJ2-3	ASSLRTGSSTDTQY